Each of the 28 T cell receptor beta chains below was sequenced from the same sample in a study of blood T cell repertoires in COVID-19. The table came from immunoSEQ multiplex PCR; TCRdb's copy has only in-frame clones and leaves some out. In the table there are about 230,000 clones, approximately 87% of which are singletons. Source material: peripheral blood. Source of these receptors: a woman aged 70-85 years with active or convalescent COVID-19.

The V call is TRBV28, the J call TRBJ1-2, with TRBD1 identical over 12 bases. CDR1 is MDHEN, CDR2 SYDVKM, per germline. The length of the CDR3 is 16 residues. V gave up 4 bases and J gave up 4 bases; unmatched junction bases: 7. CDR3 coding DNA: TGTGCCAGCAGTTGGGGACAGGGGGCGCGCGGCTATGGCTACACCTTC. Its translation: CASSWGQGARGYGYTF.

The genes are TRBV29-1 and TRBJ2-7, with D possibly matching TRBD2 (5 bases). CDR1 is SQVTM and CDR2 is ANQGSEA in the germline V gene. This CDR3 comprises 11 residues. The germline V and J ends were trimmed by 6 bases and 3 bases, with 9 bases remaining between them. CDR3 in amino acids: CSVGEFYEQYF. The DNA of the CDR3 is TGCAGCGTCGGGGAGTTCTACGAGCAGTACTTC.

The rearrangement joins TRBV2 to TRBJ1-4, with D perhaps matching TRBD1 (6 bases). Trimming stripped 5 bases from V and 5 bases from J, with 12 bases between. CDR3 length: 14 residues. Per germline, CDR1 SNHLY and CDR2 FYNNEI. CDR3: CASSTDRPNEKLFF. DNA for the CDR3: TGTGCCAGCAGTACTGACAGGCCGAATGAAAAACTGTTTTTT.

The chain couples TRBV4-3 to TRBJ1-2, with D possibly TRBD1 on 6 matching bases. Per the germline V gene, CDR1 is LGHNA and CDR2 is YSLEER. The V gene lost 2 bases and the J gene lost 0 bases, with 7 bases spanning the gap. The CDR3 has 14 residues. The CDR3 DNA reads TGCGCCAGCAGCCAAAACAGGGCTAACTATGGCTACACCTTC. Translating gives CASSQNRANYGYTF.

This clone was seen a few times. This chain connects TRBV6-6 to TRBJ1-2; the D gene is possibly TRBD1 (6 bases). The CDR3 length is 16 residues. Germline CDR1 is MNHNY and CDR2 is SVGAGI (reference sequence). The germline V and J ends were trimmed by 5 bases and 4 bases, with 20 bases remaining between them. CDR3 coding DNA: TGTGCCAGCAGTCGATTCCTCCCGGGACAAGGCTATGGCTACACCTTC. As protein: CASSRFLPGQGYGYTF.

This rearrangement joins TRBV28 to TRBJ2-7; a possible D gene is TRBD1 (5 bases). Trimming took off 3 bases at V and 4 bases at J, with 25 bases between the two ends. Germline lookup yields CDR1 MDHEN and CDR2 SYDVKM. The CDR3 consists of 18 residues. The CDR3 loop is CASSFNTGPGQGGYEQYF. CDR3 DNA: TGTGCCAGCAGTTTTAATACCGGGCCAGGGCAGGGTGGATACGAGCAGTACTTC.

The chain carries TRBV7-2 and TRBJ1-2; TRBD1 agrees at 7 bases. The V gene's germline CDR1 is SGHTA and CDR2 FQGNSA. J lost 2 bases, V lost 4 bases, and 10 bases had no gene match. The CDR3 is 16 amino acids. CDR3 residues: CASSWPGRRGNYGYTF. CDR3 coding DNA: TGTGCCAGCAGCTGGCCCGGGCGCAGGGGGAACTATGGCTACACCTTC.

This chain links TRBV14 with TRBJ2-3; TRBD1 agrees at 7 bases. The CDR3 has 16 amino acids. Germline V gene sequence: CDR1 SGHDN, CDR2 FVKESK. J was trimmed by 2 bases and V by 2 bases; bases with no gene match: 7. DNA of the CDR3: TGTGCCAGCAGCCAACAGCCGGGACAGATCACAGATACGCAGTATTTT. Translated, it gives CASSQQPGQITDTQYF.

The CDR3 region has the DNA TGTGCCAGCAGCTCAAGCGGGGGGTCATACAATGAGCAGTTCTTC. It specifies CASSSSGGSYNEQFF. The chain has TRBV7-2 and TRBJ2-1; 9 bases map to TRBD2. This CDR3 has 15 amino acids. Trimming took 4 bases from V and 4 from J; bases not matched to a gene: 5. Germline values: CDR1 SGHTA, CDR2 FQGNSA.

This clone has a single count. This sequence joins TRBV19 and TRBJ1-5; 9 nucleotides match TRBD1. V dropped 5 bases and J dropped 2; count of bases not matched to a gene: 4. Looked up from germline, CDR1 is LNHDA and CDR2 is SQIVND (reference sequence). The length of the CDR3 is 15 residues. CDR3 residues: CASSLWTGGNQPQHF. The CDR3 DNA is TGTGCCAGTAGTCTATGGACAGGGGGCAATCAGCCCCAGCATTTT. The full variable domain, rest sourced from reference TRBV19 and TRBJ1-5, is DGGITQSPKYLFRKEGQNVTLSCEQNLNHDAMYWYRQDPGQGLRLIYYSQIVNDFQKGDIAEGYSVSREKKESFPLTVTSAQKNPTAFYLCASSLWTGGNQPQHFGDGTRLSIL.

This clone appeared a single time. CDR3 DNA: TGTGCCAGCAGCGTAGGGGGGACTAGCGTAAACGAGCAGTACTTC. It specifies CASSVGGTSVNEQYF. The chain recombines TRBV9 with TRBJ2-7, with 10 bases fitting TRBD2. The junction had 5 bases not matched to a gene; V was cut back by 0 bases and J by 5 bases. CDR3 size: 15 residues. Germline V CDR1 and CDR2: SGDLS, YYNGEE.

The CDR3 is CSASGQVHEQYF. Here the CDR3 DNA reads TGCAGTGCTAGTGGGCAGGTCCACGAGCAGTACTTC. The rearrangement links TRBV20-1 to TRBJ2-7; D gene ambiguous. V was pared by 3 bases and J by 5 bases, with 11 bases between. Germline CDR1 and CDR2: DFQATT and SNEGSKA (reference sequence). This CDR3 has 12 residues.

The chain recombines TRBV5-1 with TRBJ1-2; 8 bases map to TRBD1. Per germline, CDR1 SGHRS and CDR2 YFSETQ. CDR3 length equals 14 residues. The ends lost 2 bases at V and 6 bases at J; junction bases unmatched: 6. CDR3 region: CASSFSGQGNGYTF. The CDR3 DNA sequence: TGCGCCAGCAGCTTTTCCGGACAGGGCAATGGCTACACCTTC.

V gene TRBV24-1 combines with J gene TRBJ1-1; 8 nucleotides line up with TRBD1. Germline CDR1 reads KGHDR; CDR2 reads SFDVKD. This CDR3 is built from 13 residues. V lost 7 bases to trimming and J lost 0 bases; unmatched junction nucleotides: 0. The CDR3 region is CATRGQVNTEAFF. The CDR3 region has the DNA TGTGCCACCAGGGGACAGGTGAACACTGAAGCTTTCTTT.

The V gene is TRBV12-3 or TRBV12-4, the J gene TRBJ1-6; D may be TRBD1 (5 bases). CDR3 length equals 13 residues. With 8 bases removed from V and 13 bases from J, the gap between germline ends came to 18 bases. The chain's CDR3 is CASCRGARGPLHF. The CDR3 DNA reads TGTGCCAGCTGCCGGGGAGCCCGGGGGCCCCTCCACTTT.

The rearrangement links TRBV2 to TRBJ2-3; D remains unclear. From germline, CDR1 is SNHLY and CDR2 FYNNEI. The CDR3 is made up of 14 amino acids. V lost 5 bases, J lost 4 bases, and 13 bases lay in between. The chain's CDR3 is CASSRTQVADTQYF. Written as DNA, the CDR3 is TGTGCCAGCAGTCGAACCCAGGTAGCAGATACGCAGTATTTT.

The chain is built from TRBV7-8 and TRBJ1-2; TRBD1 aligns across 8 bases. The V and J ends lost 4 bases and 8 bases, in that order; junction bases with no gene match: 9. There are 14 residues in the CDR3. Germline V CDR1 and CDR2: SGHVS, FQNEAQ. CDR3 loop: CASSSRTGKEGYTF. CDR3 sequence (DNA): TGTGCCAGCAGCTCGAGGACAGGGAAGGAGGGCTACACCTTC.

V is TRBV3-1 (or the pseudogene TRBV3-2) and J is TRBJ2-2, with D possibly TRBD1 on 6 matching bases. CDR3 length: 14 amino acids. From germline, CDR1 is LGHDT and CDR2 YNNKEL (reference sequence). V dropped 3 bases and J dropped 3 bases, with 8 bases sitting between them. As DNA, the CDR3 is TGTGCCAGCAGCCAGTACAGGGACACCGGGGAGCTGTTTTTT. Translation gives CASSQYRDTGELFF.

CDR3 amino acids: CASSPQTGGDIQYF. The CDR3 DNA reads as TGTGCCAGCTCACCTCAGACAGGGGGAGACATTCAGTACTTC. The chain is built from TRBV18 and TRBJ2-4; 9 positions agree with TRBD1. Germline V gene sequence: CDR1 KGHSH, CDR2 LQKENI. The CDR3 extends over 14 amino acids. V trimming: 3 bases; J trimming: 8 bases; junction bases outside the gene matches: 5.

This clone has just one count. The chain uses TRBV5-5 and TRBJ1-1; D may be TRBD1 (6 bases). The germline V gene encodes CDR1 SGHKS and CDR2 YYEKEE (reference sequence). Deletions cut 3 bases from V and 9 bases from J, with 18 bases between. The CDR3 loop spans 14 amino acids. The DNA of the CDR3 is TGTGCCAGCAGCTCAATCGGGACATCCAGAAAAGCTTTCTTT. Protein sequence: CASSSIGTSRKAFF. Variable domain in full (rest from reference TRBV5-5 and TRBJ1-1): DAGVTQSPTHLIKTRGQQVTLRCSPISGHKSVSWYQQVLGQGPQFIFQYYEKEERGRGNFPDRFSARQFPNYSSELNVNALLLGDSALYLCASSSIGTSRKAFFGQGTRLTVV.

This clone was seen only a few times. The chain joins TRBV23-1 to TRBJ2-7; D is uncertain. TRBV23-1 is an ORF, with its function uncertain. The ends were cut back, 2 bases at V and 10 bases at J, with 12 bases in the middle. This CDR3 contains 12 residues. The CDR3 region has the DNA TGCGCCAGCAGTCAAGGGTCCGGAGACCAGTACTTC. Its protein product is CASSQGSGDQYF.

The chain has TRBV7-8 and TRBJ1-4; TRBD1 matches at 9 bases. This CDR3 is 17 amino acids long. The V segment lost 3 bases and the J segment 7 bases; nucleotides outside the gene matches: 12. Germline CDR1 and CDR2: SGHVS and FQNEAQ. The CDR3 protein is CASSFLPETGGTEKLFF. The CDR3 DNA reads TGTGCCAGCAGCTTCCTTCCGGAGACAGGGGGAACTGAAAAACTGTTTTTT.

V gene TRBV5-1 combines with J gene TRBJ2-5; 8 nucleotides agree with TRBD2. V shed 4 bases and J 5 bases; nucleotides not matched to a gene: 13. Looked up from germline, CDR1 is SGHRS and CDR2 is YFSETQ. The CDR3 is 16 residues long. The CDR3 sequence: CASSPGGRSGAETQYF. The CDR3 DNA is TGCGCCAGCAGCCCGGGGGGGCGTAGCGGGGCTGAGACCCAGTACTTC.

The rearrangement uses TRBV19 and TRBJ1-2; weak D call: TRBD1 (6 bases). This CDR3 region has 12 residues. V was shortened by 6 bases and J by 6 bases, with 11 bases between the two germline ends. Per germline, CDR1 LNHDA and CDR2 SQIVND (reference sequence). The CDR3 is CASSRDTDGYTF. The CDR3 DNA is TGTGCCAGTAGCCGGGACACTGATGGCTACACCTTC.

The J gene is TRBJ1-1, the V gene TRBV5-5; D not certain. The V gene lost 5 bases and the J gene lost 1 base, with 6 bases spanning the gap. CDR3 length: 12 amino acids. The germline gives CDR1 SGHKS, CDR2 YYEKEE (reference sequence). The CDR3: CASRRQNTEAFF. In DNA, the CDR3 is TGTGCCAGCAGGAGACAGAACACTGAAGCTTTCTTT.

V gene TRBV5-4 combines with J gene TRBJ2-4, with 10 bases that match TRBD1. Germline values: CDR1 SGHNT, CDR2 YYREEE (reference sequence). Trimming cost V 0 bases and J 0 bases; bases outside gene matches: 3. There are 17 residues in the CDR3. The CDR3 loop is CASSLVGTGVAKNIQYF. The CDR3, as DNA: TGTGCCAGCAGCTTGGTTGGGACAGGGGTAGCCAAAAACATTCAGTACTTC. The variable domain in full, with the rest retrieved from reference TRBV5-4 and TRBJ2-4, is ETGVTQSPTHLIKTRGQQVTLRCSSQSGHNTVSWYQQALGQGPQFIFQYYREEENGRGNFPPRFSGLQFPNYSSELNVNALELDDSALYLCASSLVGTGVAKNIQYFGAGTRLSVL.

This chain joins TRBV4-1 and TRBJ1-2; D call uncertain. V was trimmed by 3 bases and J by 0 bases, leaving 17 bases between them. CDR1 MGHRA and CDR2 YSYEKL come from the germline V gene. This CDR3 is 17 amino acids long. In DNA, the CDR3 is TGCGCCAGCAGCCATCTAGGGAGGACTATCTCTAACTATGGCTACACCTTC. Its protein is CASSHLGRTISNYGYTF.

V gene TRBV11-2 combines with J gene TRBJ2-3; a possible D gene is TRBD2 (7 bases). Germline assignment: CDR1 SGHAT and CDR2 FQNNGV. Between the trimmed V and J ends, which lost 5 bases and 6 bases, there was a span of 15 bases. The CDR3 is 14 amino acids. CDR3 loop: CASSPGGAPDTQYF. DNA for the CDR3: TGTGCCAGCAGCCCGGGGGGCGCACCCGATACGCAGTATTTT.